One and the same sample provided the 28 T cell receptor beta chains below, sequenced in a study of cytomegalovirus exposure and HLA in healthy donors. The primer mix had 60 Vbeta and 13 Jbeta primers. Sequencing used immunoSEQ multiplex PCR; TCRdb keeps in-frame clones, though not all of them. The top ten clones hold approximately 7% of a sample with about 160,000 clones, roughly 80% of them seen once. Sequenced input: PBMCs. The receptors stem from a woman younger than 45 in good health and CMV-seropositive.

This clone was counted a single time. The chain combines TRBV9 with TRBJ2-7; 12 bases are a match to TRBD1. The CDR3 has 17 amino acids. From germline, CDR1 is SGDLS and CDR2 YYNGEE. Trimming at V came to 2 bases and at J to 2 bases, leaving 8 bases not matched to a gene. Here the CDR3 DNA reads TGTGCCAGCAGCGTCGGGACAGGGGGCTCCGAACCCTACGAGCAGTACTTC. This sequence encodes CASSVGTGGSEPYEQYF.

The rearrangement uses TRBV7-2 and TRBJ1-3; D gene ambiguous. This CDR3 region has 13 residues. Trimming pared 5 bases from V and 3 bases from J, leaving 8 bases between. CDR1 and CDR2 (germline): SGHTA, FQGNSA. The CDR3 coding sequence is TGTGCCAGCAGCACCACTTATGGAAACACCATATATTTT. It yields the protein CASSTTYGNTIYF.

The rearrangement joins TRBV5-4 to TRBJ1-2, with D hard to call. Germline V CDR1 and CDR2: SGHNT, YYREEE (reference sequence). Trimming took 0 bases from V and 4 from J, leaving 10 bases between them. The CDR3 is 14 residues long. The CDR3: CASSLEVGSYGYTF. As DNA, the CDR3 is TGTGCCAGCAGCTTGGAAGTCGGGTCCTATGGCTACACCTTC.

This sequence joins TRBV10-3 and TRBJ2-2, with TRBD1 matching over 7 bases. Germline CDR1 and CDR2: ENHRY and SYGVKD. Germline trimming cut 4 bases from V and 1 base from J; bases unmatched to any gene: 6. CDR3 length: 16 residues. CDR3 protein: CAISVGTARNTGELFF. The DNA for the CDR3 is TGTGCCATCAGTGTTGGGACAGCCAGGAACACCGGGGAGCTGTTTTTT.

This clone was seen only once. The chain joins TRBV11-2 to TRBJ2-3, with 14 bases matching TRBD2. The CDR3 spans 16 residues. V dropped 5 bases and J dropped 5; count of bases not matched to a gene: 6. Germline CDR1 and CDR2: SGHAT and FQNNGV. This chain's CDR3 is CASSQRLAGGLDTQYF. In DNA, the CDR3 is TGTGCCAGCAGCCAGAGACTAGCGGGGGGGTTAGATACGCAGTATTTT.

The V gene is TRBV2, the J gene TRBJ2-7, with D possibly matching TRBD2 (5 bases). The CDR3 extends over 12 amino acids. The ends were cut back, 4 bases at V and 4 bases at J, with 8 bases in the middle. Germline assignment: CDR1 SNHLY and CDR2 FYNNEI. The CDR3 bases are TGTGCCAGCAGTGCGGGGTCTTACGAGCAGTACTTC. Translating gives CASSAGSYEQYF.

This clone appeared a few times. Written as DNA, the CDR3 is TGTGCCAGCGGGGACAGAGCCACCGGGGAGCTGTTTTTT. Protein sequence: CASGDRATGELFF. The V gene is TRBV6-1, the J gene TRBJ2-2; 7 bases are shared with TRBD1. Per the germline V gene, CDR1 is MNHNS and CDR2 is SASEGT. CDR3 length equals 13 residues. Trimming took 8 bases from V and 4 from J; bases not matched to a gene: 4.

The V gene is TRBV7-6, the J gene TRBJ2-2, with TRBD2 matching 7 bases. V lost 1 base and J lost 4; bases outside the gene matches: 6. The CDR3 sequence is 16 residues long. Germline-derived CDR1 and CDR2 are SGHVS and FNYEAQ. Written as DNA, the CDR3 is TGTGCCAGCAGCTTAGGCCTAGCGGATTTCACCGGGGAGCTGTTTTTT. Translated, it gives CASSLGLADFTGELFF.

The chain combines TRBV6-4 with TRBJ2-7; 8 bases are shared with TRBD1. V shed 7 bases, J shed 5 bases, and the junction held 10 bases outside the gene matches. Germline lookup yields CDR1 MRHNA and CDR2 SNTAGT. CDR3 length: 14 amino acids. CDR3 in DNA: TGTGCCAGCAACGGACAGGGAGGTCAGCACGAGCAGTACTTC. This sequence encodes CASNGQGGQHEQYF.

This rearrangement joins TRBV9 to TRBJ1-1; no firm D call. V lost 4 bases and J 3 bases, leaving 7 bases between the germline ends. CDR3 length equals 12 residues. Germline V lookup: CDR1 SGDLS, CDR2 YYNGEE. The CDR3 is CASSPQDTEAFF. The CDR3, as DNA: TGTGCCAGCAGCCCGCAGGACACTGAAGCTTTCTTT.

V usage is TRBV10-3 and J usage is TRBJ2-2, with D possibly TRBD1 on 5 matching bases. This CDR3 is 15 amino acids long. Germline CDR1 is ENHRY and CDR2 is SYGVKD. V gave up 8 bases and J gave up 7 bases, with 20 bases separating them. CDR3 region: CAIGAGQLSGGELFF. The CDR3 nucleotides are TGTGCCATCGGGGCAGGTCAACTGTCTGGCGGGGAGCTGTTTTTT.

This chain joins TRBV7-3 and TRBJ2-4; 7 bases match TRBD2. The V gene's germline CDR1 is SGHTA and CDR2 FQGTGA. V dropped 0 bases and J dropped 7; count of bases not matched to a gene: 3. This CDR3 is built from 14 residues. The CDR3 nucleotides read TGTGCCAGCAGCTTAACAGCCGGGGGGAACATTCAGTACTTC. As protein: CASSLTAGGNIQYF.

This clone has a single count. CDR3 residues: CARHKTDRDNEQYF. The CDR3 region has the DNA TGTGCCAGACACAAAACGGACAGGGACAACGAGCAGTACTTC. This chain joins TRBV19 and TRBJ2-5; 8 bases agree with TRBD1. The J call may be faulty, since TRBJ2-7 better matches the DNA end. The CDR3 has 14 amino acids. Germline-derived CDR1 and CDR2 are LNHDA and SQIVND (reference sequence).

This clone was counted a single time. The chain recombines TRBV7-2 with TRBJ1-3; the match to TRBD1 covers 8 bases. The CDR3 runs to 16 residues. Germline values: CDR1 SGHTA, CDR2 FQGNSA. The V segment lost 5 bases and the J segment 0 bases; nucleotides outside the gene matches: 6. The CDR3 spells CASSPTGGYSGNTIYF. CDR3 DNA: TGTGCCAGCAGCCCCACAGGGGGGTACTCTGGAAACACCATATATTTT.

This clone has only a few counts. This chain links TRBV4-3 with TRBJ1-4; 8 nucleotides agree with TRBD1. V lost 8 bases and J lost 4; bases outside the gene matches: 12. The CDR3 covers 16 residues. The germline CDR1 and CDR2 sequences are LGHNA and YSLEER. The CDR3, as DNA: TGCGCCAGCGGACCTAACCCTACAGGGGGTAATGAAAAACTGTTTTTT. This encodes CASGPNPTGGNEKLFF.

The chain links TRBV19 to TRBJ1-6; 7 bases are a match to TRBD1. This CDR3 is 16 amino acids long. Germline-derived CDR1 and CDR2 are LNHDA and SQIVND (reference sequence). V trimming: 5 bases; J trimming: 7 bases; junction bases outside the gene matches: 11. CDR3: CASSPQPGQSNSPLHF. For the CDR3, the DNA is TGTGCCAGTAGTCCCCAACCGGGACAGAGCAATTCACCCCTCCACTTT.

This chain connects TRBV7-2 to TRBJ2-1, with 8 bases fitting TRBD1. Germline V gene data show CDR1 as SGHTA and CDR2 as FQGNSA. Trimming removed 0 bases from V and 7 bases from J; junction bases left unmatched: 8. There are 16 residues in the CDR3. CDR3 region: CASSLAPGQGWNEQFF. CDR3 nucleotides: TGTGCCAGCAGCTTAGCGCCCGGACAGGGATGGAATGAGCAGTTCTTC.

This chain links TRBV11-2 with TRBJ2-7; a possible D gene is TRBD1 (5 bases). The CDR3 length is 17 residues. The germline CDR1 and CDR2 sequences are SGHAT and FQNNGV. V lost 2 bases to trimming and J lost 3 bases, with 20 bases between them. CDR3 coding DNA: TGTGCCAGCAGCTTAATCGCCAGGGCAGGGCTGTACTACGAGCAGTACTTC. It encodes CASSLIARAGLYYEQYF.

In this sample, this clone turned up once. The V call is TRBV28, the J call TRBJ2-3, with D unresolved. Trimming shortened V by 3 bases and J by 2 bases, and 9 bases separated the two germline ends. This CDR3 comprises 14 residues. The germline V gene has CDR1 MDHEN and CDR2 SYDVKM. CDR3 nucleotides: TGTGCCAGCAGTTTCCTAGGCCCCACAGATACGCAGTATTTT. Its translation is CASSFLGPTDTQYF.

The J gene is TRBJ1-2, the V gene TRBV5-6, with TRBD1 matching 9 bases. Germline trimming cut 3 bases from V and 8 bases from J; bases unmatched to any gene: 5. Germline V CDR1 and CDR2: SGHDT, YYEEEE. The CDR3 runs to 13 residues. Here the CDR3 DNA reads TGTGCCAGCAGCTCAACAGGGGGCCTAGGCTACACCTTC. Its protein is CASSSTGGLGYTF.

V is TRBV7-9 and J is TRBJ1-1; D call uncertain. Germline assignment: CDR1 SEHNR and CDR2 FQNEAQ (reference sequence). This CDR3 comprises 12 residues. V lost 0 bases and J lost 8, with 7 bases in between. CDR3 in DNA: TGTGCCAGCAGCTTAGCAGCGGGGGAAGCTTTCTTT. It is translated as CASSLAAGEAFF.

V and J are TRBV7-3 and TRBJ2-1; 9 nucleotides agree with TRBD2. Germline assignment: CDR1 SGHTA and CDR2 FQGTGA. CDR3 length: 16 amino acids. The ends lost 0 bases at V and 4 bases at J; junction bases unmatched: 4. Here the CDR3 DNA reads TGTGCCAGCAGCTTAACTAGCGGGGGCGGGTACAATGAGCAGTTCTTC. Its translation: CASSLTSGGGYNEQFF.

This chain connects TRBV7-9 to TRBJ2-7; a possible D gene is TRBD1 (6 bases). The CDR3 is made up of 12 amino acids. V was pared by 10 bases and J by 6 bases, with 16 bases between. Germline CDR1 and CDR2: SEHNR and FQNEAQ (reference sequence). CDR3: CATCLGDTEQYF. In nucleotides, the CDR3 is TGTGCCACTTGTCTAGGGGACACCGAGCAGTACTTC.

Remarks on this clone: An end of the junction differs from the germline gene, which may be a read error. The CDR3 is CASSPYASGGAETQYF. CDR3 nucleotides: TGTGCCAGCAGCCCCTACGCTAGCGGGGGGGCAGAAACGCAGTATTTT. The rearrangement links TRBV4-2 to TRBJ2-3; 12 bases align to TRBD2. Germline V lookup: CDR1 LGHNA, CDR2 YNFKEQ. This CDR3 contains 16 residues.

This chain uses TRBV6-5 with TRBJ1-3; no firm D call. V was shortened by 4 bases and J by 2 bases, with 12 bases between the two germline ends. CDR1 and CDR2 from the germline V gene are MNHEY and SVGAGI. This CDR3 has 15 residues. In DNA form, the CDR3 reads TGTGCCAGCAGTTCCACCCGGTTGGCTGGAAACACCATATATTTT. Translating gives CASSSTRLAGNTIYF.

This clone has only a few counts. V gene TRBV5-4 combines with J gene TRBJ1-2, with 9 bases that match TRBD1. This CDR3 region has 14 residues. Germline V gene sequence: CDR1 SGHNT, CDR2 YYREEE (reference sequence). Trimming took 2 bases from V and 3 from J; bases not matched to a gene: 2. The CDR3 DNA sequence: TGTGCCAGCAGCTTTCGACAGGGGGACTATGGCTACACCTTC. It is translated as CASSFRQGDYGYTF.

Turning to this clone: The identical CDR3 is also encoded by other nucleotide sequences in the sample. The chain employs TRBV6-5 and TRBJ1-5; 8 bases map to TRBD1. CDR1 is MNHEY, CDR2 SVGAGI, per germline. The CDR3 contains 13 residues. V shed 5 bases and J 7 bases; nucleotides not matched to a gene: 4. CDR3 residues: CASSRQGNQPQHF. The CDR3 DNA reads as TGTGCCAGCAGTCGACAGGGGAACCAGCCCCAGCATTTT.

This chain uses TRBV9 with TRBJ2-1, with 7 bases lining up with TRBD2. The ends lost 4 bases at V and 0 bases at J; junction bases unmatched: 4. The CDR3 sequence is 15 residues long. The germline CDR1 and CDR2 sequences are SGDLS and YYNGEE. The CDR3 DNA follows: TGTGCCAGCAGCTTACGACTAGCCTCCTACAATGAGCAGTTCTTC. This encodes CASSLRLASYNEQFF.